This TCR beta chain was sequenced during a study of T cells after yellow fever vaccination. Study-wide results and caveats: In post-booster samples, most primary-vaccination clones reappeared (approximately 97% CD4, 88% CD8).

Template switching with 5'RACE generated the TCR cDNA and added a universal primer site and UMIs. TCRdb used MiXCR to reprocess the 5' RACE reads, holding one entry per CDR3 protein. The sample contains more than 300,000 distinct CDR3 sequences, approximately 4.3% of which appear only once. The sample holds a few counts of this clonotype. What it binds is not known. There are 14 residues in the CDR3. Germline V gene data show CDR1 as MRHNA and CDR2 as SNTAGT. V lost 4 bases, J lost 0 bases, and 9 bases lay in between. The rearrangement uses TRBV6-4 and TRBJ1-1, with a possible D match to TRBD1 (5 bases). This TCR was sampled from a man younger than 35 who received the YFV17D yellow fever vaccine. Sequencing used PBMCs, obtained 15 days after the yellow fever booster vaccination. CDR3 sequence reads: CASSAGGVNTEAFF. CDR3 coding DNA: TGTGCCAGCAGTGCGGGAGGGGTGAACACTGAAGCTTTCTTT.